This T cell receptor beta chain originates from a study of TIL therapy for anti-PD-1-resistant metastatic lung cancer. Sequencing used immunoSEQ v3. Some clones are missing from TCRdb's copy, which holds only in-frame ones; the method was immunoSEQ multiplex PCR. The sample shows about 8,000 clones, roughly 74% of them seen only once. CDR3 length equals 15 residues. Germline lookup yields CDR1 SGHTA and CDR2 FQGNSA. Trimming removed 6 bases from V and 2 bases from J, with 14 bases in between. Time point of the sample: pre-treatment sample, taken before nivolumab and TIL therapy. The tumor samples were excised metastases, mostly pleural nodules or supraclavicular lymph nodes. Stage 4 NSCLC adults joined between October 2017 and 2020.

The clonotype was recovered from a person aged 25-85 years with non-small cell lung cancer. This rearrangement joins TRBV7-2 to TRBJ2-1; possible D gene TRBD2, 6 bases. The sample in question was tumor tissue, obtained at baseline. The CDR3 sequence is CASRYRLEPYNEQFF. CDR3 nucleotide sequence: TGTGCCAGCAGGTACCGACTAGAACCCTACAATGAGCAGTTCTTC.